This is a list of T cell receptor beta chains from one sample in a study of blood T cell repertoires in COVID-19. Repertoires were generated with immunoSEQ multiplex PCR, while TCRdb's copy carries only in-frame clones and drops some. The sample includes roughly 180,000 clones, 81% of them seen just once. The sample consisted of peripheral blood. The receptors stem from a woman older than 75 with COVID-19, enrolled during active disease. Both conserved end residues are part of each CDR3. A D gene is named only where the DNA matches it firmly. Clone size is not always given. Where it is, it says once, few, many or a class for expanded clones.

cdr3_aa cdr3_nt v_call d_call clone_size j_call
CASSLGDRSTEAFF TGCGCCAGCAGCTTGGGAGACAGGTCGACTGAAGCTTTCTTT TRBV5-1 - - TRBJ1-1
CASSHRDRVADEKLFF TGTGCCAGCAGCCATCGGGACAGGGTTGCAGATGAAAAACTGTTTTTT TRBV4-2 TRBD1 few TRBJ1-4
CASSQRGGAGNTIYF TGTGCCAGCAGCCAACGGGGGGGGGCTGGAAACACCATATATTTT TRBV7-2 - - TRBJ1-3
CASSLGNAYYEQYF TGTGCCAGCAGCTTAGGTAACGCCTACTACGAGCAGTACTTC TRBV7-2 - - TRBJ2-7
CASSRRGASTDTQYF TGTGCCAGCAGCCGCAGGGGGGCTAGCACAGATACGCAGTATTTT TRBV6-2/TRBV6-3 - - TRBJ2-3
CASSLTGQGLGYTF TGTGCCAGCAGCTTAACGGGACAGGGGTTGGGCTACACCTTC TRBV11-2 TRBD1 - TRBJ1-2
CATSDFRVMGNEQFF TGTGCCACCAGTGATTTTCGGGTAATGGGCAATGAGCAGTTCTTC TRBV24-1 - - TRBJ2-1
CASSSARGGELFF TGTGCCAGCAGTTCGGCCCGGGGCGGGGAGCTGTTTTTT TRBV12-3/TRBV12-4 - - TRBJ2-2
CASSLEAGLFNNEQFF TGCGCCAGCAGCTTGGAGGCGGGGTTGTTTAACAATGAGCAGTTCTTC TRBV5-1 - - TRBJ2-1
CASSYWWASTDTQYF TGTGCCAGCAGCTACTGGTGGGCTAGCACAGATACGCAGTATTTT TRBV5-6 - once TRBJ2-3
CASSPRTGTNTGELFF TGTGCCAGCTCACCCCGGACAGGGACGAACACCGGGGAGCTGTTTTTT TRBV18 TRBD1 - TRBJ2-2
CASSLGGQGLLNTEAFF TGTGCCAGCAGCTTGGGGGGTCAGGGCCTACTGAACACTGAAGCTTTCTTT TRBV5-4 - - TRBJ1-1
CSASPHRGGGETQYF TGCAGTGCTAGTCCTCACAGGGGCGGAGGGGAGACCCAGTACTTC TRBV20-1 - - TRBJ2-5
CASSPTGGYQPQHF TGTGCCAGCAGTCCGACAGGGGGCTATCAGCCCCAGCATTTT TRBV6-2/TRBV6-3 TRBD1 once TRBJ1-5
CASSLERGGDFFAGNTIYF TGCGCCAGCAGCTTGGAACGGGGGGGCGATTTTTTCGCTGGAAACACCATATATTTT TRBV5-1 - once TRBJ1-3
CASSMRGQGAAGSYNEQFF TGTGCCAGTAGTATGCGGGGACAGGGGGCGGCAGGCTCCTACAATGAGCAGTTCTTC TRBV19 TRBD1 - TRBJ2-1
CASSPPQGVGELFF TGCGCCAGCAGCCCCCCCCAGGGCGTCGGGGAGCTGTTTTTT TRBV4-1 - - TRBJ2-2
CASSPSARNTIYF TGTGCCAGTAGTCCGTCTGCTAGGAACACCATATATTTT TRBV19 - few TRBJ1-3
CASSPYTDTQYF TGCGCCAGCAGCCCCTACACAGATACGCAGTATTTT TRBV5-1 - - TRBJ2-3
CASRQGYSGNTIYF TGTGCCAGCAGGCAGGGGTACTCTGGAAACACCATATATTTT TRBV6-5 - - TRBJ1-3
CASSLAGTAETQYF TGCGCCAGCAGCTTGGCCGGGACAGCGGAGACCCAGTACTTC TRBV5-1 TRBD1 - TRBJ2-5
CASMGQSNTEAFF TGTGCCAGCATGGGACAGTCTAACACTGAAGCTTTCTTT TRBV25-1 TRBD1 - TRBJ1-1
CASSLLGFSQPQHF TGTGCCAGCAGTCTACTCGGGTTTTCTCAGCCCCAGCATTTT TRBV6-2/TRBV6-3 - - TRBJ1-5
CASSRQADTQYF TGTGCCAGCAGCAGACAGGCAGATACGCAGTATTTT TRBV7-9 - - TRBJ2-3
CASSLGGPINEQFF TGTGCCAGCAGCCTGGGAGGGCCGATAAATGAGCAGTTCTTC TRBV7-9 TRBD2 - TRBJ2-1
CASCSTVEGRKETQYF TGTGCCAGCTGCTCGACAGTGGAGGGACGGAAAGAGACCCAGTACTTC TRBV2 - - TRBJ2-5
CAISDIDEGVGTEAFF TGTGCCATCAGTGATATCGATGAGGGAGTAGGCACTGAAGCTTTCTTT TRBV10-3 - - TRBJ1-1
CASSIQSGNTIYF TGCGCCAGCAGCATCCAGTCAGGAAACACCATATATTTT TRBV4-3 - - TRBJ1-3
CASSQNPGQRNQPQHF TGCGCCAGCAGCCAAAACCCGGGACAGCGGAATCAGCCCCAGCATTTT TRBV5-1 TRBD1 - TRBJ1-5
CASSVEAGIGGYTF TGTGCCAGCAGCGTAGAGGCAGGGATAGGGGGCTACACCTTC TRBV9 - once TRBJ1-2
CSVLRGTEAFF TGCAGCGTTTTAAGGGGAACTGAAGCTTTCTTT TRBV29-1 - - TRBJ1-1
CASSRGDSSYEQYF TGTGCCAGCTCACGCGGGGACAGTTCCTACGAGCAGTACTTC TRBV18 - - TRBJ2-7
CASSRGGVQETQYF TGTGCCAGCAGCCGCGGGGGGGTACAAGAGACCCAGTACTTC TRBV9 TRBD2 once TRBJ2-5